Only one count was recorded for the clone carrying this TCR beta chain. Its antigen remains unidentified. This record comes from a study of cytomegalovirus exposure and HLA in healthy donors. In the PCR, 60 Vbeta and 13 Jbeta primers were used. The authors' processing: Approximately 86 million unique TCR beta chains, roughly 10 million shared, were counted in a later analysis. Using immunoSEQ multiplex PCR, the repertoire was profiled, and TCRdb retains in-frame clones only, with some absent. That table gives V, J and clone size, and the DNA gave D and trimming. The table records roughly 200,000 clones, 70% to 80% of them present only once. CDR3 length: 16 amino acids. Germline V gene lookup returns CDR1 GTSNPN and CDR2 SVGIG (reference sequence). Trimming took 1 base from V and 5 from J; bases not matched to a gene: 10. Overall study findings and caveats: Segments of the TCR beta V type were, in most cases, productive about 90% or about 30% of the time in an earlier analysis. It was only CMV serostatus that was available as immune exposure information.

The receptor was derived from a woman aged 60-75 years in good health and CMV-seropositive. The sequenced material came from PBMCs. V is TRBV30 and J is TRBJ1-1; TRBD1 aligns across 10 bases. In nucleotides, the CDR3 is TGTGCCTGGAGTGCCCTCGCGGGACAGGGGACAACTGAAGCTTTCTTT. Translation: CAWSALAGQGTTEAFF.